This is a list of T cell receptor beta chains from one sample in a study of blood T cells in healthy people across ages. TCRdb re-derived calls from the 5' RACE reads in MiXCR, one entry per CDR3 protein. The sample lists approximately 1,000,000 distinct CDR3 sequences; over 35% were seen once. Sequences were obtained from blood. The receptors stem from a woman aged 60-70 years in good health. Both conserved end residues are part of each CDR3. Fields, in order: D gene, clone size, J gene, CDR3 length, V gene, CDR3 DNA, CDR3 protein. D genes are given only for firm matches. The size of a clone is reported for some rows only, either as once, few or many, or as a class for expanded clones.

>TRBD2|.|TRBJ2-5|16|TRBV7-2
TGTGCCAGCAGCATGGGACTAGCGGGAGGGGCAGAGACCCAGTACTTC
CASSMGLAGGAETQYF
>TRBD2|.|TRBJ2-1|13|TRBV6-2/TRBV6-3
TGTGCCAGCAGAGGCGGGAGTCTGGGTGAGCAGTTCTTC
CASRGGSLGEQFF
>.|few|TRBJ2-1|15|TRBV28
TGTGCCAGCAGTTTGAGAGGCGGGTTGAACAATGAGCAGTTCTTC
CASSLRGGLNNEQFF
>.|few|TRBJ2-5|11|TRBV12-3/TRBV12-4
TGTGCCAGCAGGCTAATGGAGACCCAGTACTTC
CASRLMETQYF
>TRBD1|.|TRBJ2-1|15|TRBV5-1
TGCGCCAGCAGCTTGGATGGGACAGCTAACAATGAGCAGTTCTTC
CASSLDGTANNEQFF
>TRBD2|few|TRBJ2-1|17|TRBV4-1
TGCGCCAGCAGCCAAGTGAACATGGGACTAGACTACAATGAGCAGTTCTTC
CASSQVNMGLDYNEQFF
>.|.|TRBJ2-6|13|TRBV12-3/TRBV12-4
TGCGCCCTCGGAGGGTCTGGGGCCAACGTCCTGACTTTC
CALGGSGANVLTF
>TRBD2|few|TRBJ2-5|13|TRBV20-1
TGCAGTGCTAGAACTAGCGTACAAGAGACCCAGTACTTC
CSARTSVQETQYF
>TRBD2|.|TRBJ2-7|15|TRBV13
TGTGCCAGCAGCCCCCCGACTAGCGATAACTACGAGCAGTACTTC
CASSPPTSDNYEQYF
>.|few|TRBJ1-2|12|TRBV20-1
TGCAGTGCTGGGGCCGGAGACTATGGCTACACCTTC
CSAGAGDYGYTF
>.|few|TRBJ2-1|13|TRBV7-3
TGTGCCAGCGGGACCGACCCCTACAATGAGCAGTTCTTC
CASGTDPYNEQFF
>.|.|TRBJ1-2|18|TRBV2
TGTGCCAGCAGTGAATCGGGTATAGGGGCAGGGAAGAACTATGGCTACACCTTC
CASSESGIGAGKNYGYTF
>TRBD2|few|TRBJ2-1|17|TRBV7-4
TGTGCCAGCAGCCGTAGACTAGCGGGAGTAGAGTACAATGAGCAGTTCTTC
CASSRRLAGVEYNEQFF
>TRBD2|.|TRBJ2-7|17|TRBV6-1
TGTGCCAGCAGTGAAGCGCGTTGGAGCGGGAGATACAATGAGCAGTACTTC
CASSEARWSGRYNEQYF
>.|.|TRBJ2-5|14|TRBV6-5
TGTGCCAGCACACAACCCGAGGAGGGGGGGACCCAGTACTTC
CASTQPEEGGTQYF
>.|.|TRBJ2-3|14|TRBV15
TGTGCCACCAGCCGAAACAGGGTCACAGATACGCAGTATTTT
CATSRNRVTDTQYF
>TRBD2|.|TRBJ2-1|13|TRBV29-1
TGCAGCTCCGCGGGAGGCTCCTACAATGAGCAGTTCTTC
CSSAGGSYNEQFF
>.|.|TRBJ2-1|16|TRBV20-1
TGCAGTGCTAGACCGCCTTCCGGGACACAATACAATGAGCAGTTCTTC
CSARPPSGTQYNEQFF
>.|.|TRBJ1-2|13|TRBV20-1
TGCAGTGCTAGAGTGCCGGCCGACTATGGCTACACCTTC
CSARVPADYGYTF
>.|few|TRBJ1-2|13|TRBV20-1
TGCAGTGCCCCGGGCCCCAGAGCGTATGGCTACACCTTC
CSAPGPRAYGYTF
>.|.|TRBJ2-1|11|TRBV3-1
TGTGCCAGCAGCCGGACCGACGAGCAGTTCTTC
CASSRTDEQFF
>.|.|TRBJ2-5|15|TRBV28
TGTGCCAGCAGTGGCGACAGCACGATCCAAGAGACCCGGTACTTC
CASSGDSTIQETRYF
>.|.|TRBJ1-4|15|TRBV25-1
TGTGCCAGCAGTCAGCGAGACAGGACTAATGAAAAACTGTTTTTT
CASSQRDRTNEKLFF
>TRBD1|.|TRBJ1-1|13|TRBV6-2/TRBV6-3
TGTGCCAGCAAGGACAGGGGGCTGACTGAAGCTTTCTTT
CASKDRGLTEAFF
>.|few|TRBJ2-5|14|TRBV7-3
TGTGCCAGCAGCTTAGGGGGACCCCCCTGGGAGCAGTACTTC
CASSLGGPPWEQYF
>.|.|TRBJ2-1|15|TRBV24-1
TGTGCCACCAGTGATTCCGGGACAACGAACAATGAGCAGTTCTTC
CATSDSGTTNNEQFF
>TRBD2|.|TRBJ2-1|16|TRBV24-1
TGTGCCACCAGTGACTCGGGACTAGGGGATCGGAATGAGCAGTTCTTC
CATSDSGLGDRNEQFF
>.|few|TRBJ2-7|13|TRBV5-1
TGCGCCAGCAGCAGAGACGGATCCGCCGAGCAGTACTTC
CASSRDGSAEQYF
>TRBD2|few|TRBJ2-3|13|TRBV20-1
TGCAGTGCTAGCGGGAGGAAGATTGATACGCAGTATTTT
CSASGRKIDTQYF
>.|.|TRBJ2-4|15|TRBV20-1
TGCAGTGCTAGTGTTTCGGGGGGCTCCAAAAACATTCAGTACTTC
CSASVSGGSKNIQYF
>.|.|TRBJ2-1|15|TRBV11-2
TGTGCCAGCAGCTCCGTAAGTCTCCCCCGGGATGAGCAGTTCTTC
CASSSVSLPRDEQFF
>TRBD1|few|TRBJ2-7|13|TRBV28
TGTGCCAGCAGGACAGGGGCACCCAGGGAGCAGTACTTC
CASRTGAPREQYF
>TRBD1|few|TRBJ1-4|16|TRBV11-2
TGTGCCAGCAGCCCGGGACAGGAGAGTTCTAATGAAAAACTGTTTTTT
CASSPGQESSNEKLFF
>TRBD1|few|TRBJ1-2|14|TRBV10-3
TGTGCCATCAGCCAAGGGACAGTCAGCTATGGCTACACCTTC
CAISQGTVSYGYTF
>.|.|TRBJ1-1|15|TRBV6-5
TGTGCCAGCAGCCCCTTTCTTCGCATGAACACTGAAGCTTTCTTT
CASSPFLRMNTEAFF
>.|.|TRBJ2-7|15|TRBV5-1
TGCGCCAGCAGCTTTCAAGGTGGGGAAACCTACGAGCAGTACTTC
CASSFQGGETYEQYF
>.|.|TRBJ1-4|15|TRBV6-1
TGTGCCAGCACGGGCAGGGCCCCAACTAATGAAAAACTGTTTTTT
CASTGRAPTNEKLFF
>TRBD2|.|TRBJ2-5|16|TRBV15
TGTGCCACCAGCAGAATCCAGCGGGGCGTCCAAGAGACCCAGTACTTC
CATSRIQRGVQETQYF
>.|.|TRBJ1-6|14|TRBV2
TGTGCCAGCAGTGAACATCCCAATAATTCACCCCTCCACTTT
CASSEHPNNSPLHF
>TRBD2|.|TRBJ2-3|14|TRBV12-3/TRBV12-4
TGTGCCAGCAGACCACGACTAGCCGGAGATACGCAGTATTTT
CASRPRLAGDTQYF
>TRBD1|.|TRBJ2-7|14|TRBV20-1
TGCAGTGCGCAGATCCGACAGGGTGGCTACGAGCAGTACTTC
CSAQIRQGGYEQYF
>.|many|TRBJ2-6|14|TRBV4-2
TGTGCCAGCAGCCAAGGAACTGGGGCCAACGTCCTGACTTTC
CASSQGTGANVLTF
>.|.|TRBJ2-1|13|TRBV5-1
TGTGCCAGCCAGTCTCCCGGCTACAATGAGCAGTTCTTC
CASQSPGYNEQFF
>.|.|TRBJ2-3|15|TRBV20-1
TGCAGTGCTAGGTCTATTAACGGACCCACAGATACGCAGTATTTT
CSARSINGPTDTQYF
>.|few|TRBJ1-1|14|TRBV19
TGTGCCAGTTCCAGCGGGACCCAGATTTCTGAAGCTTTCTTT
CASSSGTQISEAFF
>.|few|TRBJ2-7|14|TRBV6-1
TGTGCCAGCAGTCTATCAGACAGCTCCTACGAGCAGTACTTC
CASSLSDSSYEQYF
>TRBD2|.|TRBJ2-7|14|TRBV20-1
TGCAGTGCCCTGAGACTAGCAACGGGCTCCGAGCAGTACTTC
CSALRLATGSEQYF